A selection of T cell receptor beta chains follows, all from one sample in a study of OX40 agonist ivuxolimab in advanced cancers. Sequenced by immunoSEQ multiplex PCR; TCRdb stores in-frame clones only, minus some. The table lists around 80,000 clones, approximately 83% of them singletons. Sequencing was performed on CD4+ or CD8+ T cells sorted from blood, taken in a trial of the OX40 agonist ivuxolimab. Receptors originate from an adult with an advanced solid tumor such as melanoma, head and neck, liver or kidney cancer. Each CDR3 is given with its conserved first and last residue. Fields, in order: clone size, J gene, V gene, CDR3 protein. Only some rows state a clone size, as once, few, many or a class for expanded clones.

clone size: -; J gene: TRBJ2-1; V gene: TRBV29-1; CDR3 protein: CSVVKQGKNEQFF
clone size: few; J gene: TRBJ2-6; V gene: TRBV9; CDR3 protein: CASSVQWGTGSPGANVLTF
clone size: -; J gene: TRBJ2-7; V gene: TRBV6-6; CDR3 protein: CASTASQGAYEQYF
clone size: -; J gene: TRBJ2-5; V gene: TRBV30; CDR3 protein: CAWVSGGLFGTQYF
clone size: -; J gene: TRBJ2-5; V gene: TRBV18; CDR3 protein: CASSPMLGETQYF
clone size: few; J gene: TRBJ2-1; V gene: TRBV7-2; CDR3 protein: CASSLRGFNEQFF
clone size: -; J gene: TRBJ2-7; V gene: TRBV16; CDR3 protein: CASSPVQGEQYF
clone size: -; J gene: TRBJ2-6; V gene: TRBV12-5; CDR3 protein: CASGLPRRRVRGANVLTF
clone size: -; J gene: TRBJ2-2; V gene: TRBV29-1; CDR3 protein: CSVEEGTSGLTGELFF
clone size: -; J gene: TRBJ2-6; V gene: TRBV9; CDR3 protein: CASSVGNSGANVLTF
clone size: -; J gene: TRBJ1-2; V gene: TRBV5-6; CDR3 protein: CASSLVNGGYGYTF
clone size: -; J gene: TRBJ2-7; V gene: TRBV12-5; CDR3 protein: CASGLVGGREQYF
clone size: -; J gene: TRBJ1-1; V gene: TRBV27; CDR3 protein: CASSPWGRGRATEAFF
clone size: -; J gene: TRBJ2-7; V gene: TRBV7-9; CDR3 protein: CASSRTGVYEQYF
clone size: -; J gene: TRBJ2-3; V gene: TRBV7-2; CDR3 protein: CASSEEQTSGPRTDTQYF
clone size: -; J gene: TRBJ2-3; V gene: TRBV6-1; CDR3 protein: CASSTGTRRDTQYF
clone size: few; J gene: TRBJ1-1; V gene: TRBV7-9; CDR3 protein: CASSLTAGLNTEAFF
clone size: -; J gene: TRBJ2-3; V gene: TRBV9; CDR3 protein: CASSPRTSGLARTDTQYF
clone size: -; J gene: TRBJ2-7; V gene: TRBV10-3; CDR3 protein: CAISVQDTEQYF
clone size: -; J gene: TRBJ1-6; V gene: TRBV6-5; CDR3 protein: CASSYSKGGNSPLHF
clone size: -; J gene: TRBJ2-3; V gene: TRBV27; CDR3 protein: CASSLSISTDTQYF
clone size: once; J gene: TRBJ2-2; V gene: TRBV9; CDR3 protein: CASSPQGQLGAGELFF
clone size: -; J gene: TRBJ2-7; V gene: TRBV29-1; CDR3 protein: CSVVGLGEQYF
clone size: -; J gene: TRBJ2-6; V gene: TRBV4-1; CDR3 protein: CASRATAATDFSGANVLTF
clone size: -; J gene: TRBJ1-2; V gene: TRBV7-2; CDR3 protein: CASSPRTTGYGYTF
clone size: -; J gene: TRBJ1-6; V gene: TRBV6-5; CDR3 protein: CASRDGAYSPLHF
clone size: -; J gene: TRBJ1-3; V gene: TRBV14; CDR3 protein: CASSRGSFSGNTIYF
clone size: -; J gene: TRBJ1-1; V gene: TRBV19; CDR3 protein: CASRNLQGRNTEAFF
clone size: -; J gene: TRBJ1-3; V gene: TRBV18; CDR3 protein: CASSPHGNTIYF
clone size: -; J gene: TRBJ1-5; V gene: TRBV7-2; CDR3 protein: CASSLGRGSNQPQHF